The 22 T cell receptor beta chains below all came from one sample that was sequenced in a study of blood T cell repertoires in COVID-19. Profiled with immunoSEQ multiplex PCR; TCRdb holds only in-frame clones, not every one. This sample yields roughly 400,000 clones, of which approximately 93% are seen a single time; over 0.7% belongs to the top ten. Sample: PBMCs or T cells enriched from blood (not recorded which). The origin of the receptors is a woman in her thirties or forties who had been exposed to COVID-19.

The chain uses TRBV5-1 and TRBJ1-2, with 8 bases aligning to TRBD1. CDR3 size: 14 residues. Trimming took 2 bases from V and 9 from J; bases not matched to a gene: 9. Germline V gives CDR1 SGHRS, CDR2 YFSETQ. Here the CDR3 reads CASSLAVTGVSYTF. The CDR3 coding sequence is TGCGCCAGCAGCTTAGCTGTGACAGGGGTGAGCTACACCTTC.

J is TRBJ1-2 and V is TRBV7-9, with D perhaps TRBD1 (6 bases). V gave up 0 bases and J gave up 7 bases, with 12 bases separating them. Germline-derived CDR1 and CDR2 are SEHNR and FQNEAQ (reference sequence). CDR3 size: 14 residues. The CDR3 sequence: CASSLAGGPRGYTF. In DNA, the CDR3 is TGTGCCAGCAGCTTAGCGGGGGGGCCGCGTGGCTACACCTTC.

This sequence joins TRBV7-8 and TRBJ1-1, with D possibly being TRBD1 (5 bases). This CDR3 is 15 amino acids long. V lost 7 bases, J lost 0 bases, and 15 bases lay in between. In germline, CDR1 is SGHVS, CDR2 FQNEAQ. For the CDR3, the DNA is TGTGCCAGCACTACCGGCAGGGCGATGAACACTGAAGCTTTCTTT. Its protein is CASTTGRAMNTEAFF.

CDR3 DNA: TGTGCCAGCAGCCAAGATAGCCGATTCGTCCTCCTCGACTATGGCTACACCTTC. It codes for CASSQDSRFVLLDYGYTF. The chain couples TRBV3-1 (or the pseudogene TRBV3-2) to TRBJ1-2; D remains unclear. Trimming took off 0 bases at V and 3 bases at J, with 20 bases between the two ends. CDR1 and CDR2 (germline): LGHDT, YNNKEL (reference sequence). The CDR3 loop spans 18 amino acids.

The chain combines TRBV4-3 with TRBJ1-4; tentative D call: TRBD1 (6 bases). This CDR3 has 17 residues. The germline V gene encodes CDR1 LGHNA and CDR2 YSLEER. Trimming removed 0 bases at V and 0 bases at J, with 11 bases between. The CDR3 DNA sequence: TGCGCCAGCAGCCAAGATTACAGGGTTGCAACTAATGAAAAACTGTTTTTT. Translated: CASSQDYRVATNEKLFF.

The chain joins TRBV25-1 to TRBJ2-3; 12 bases line up with TRBD2. CDR1 and CDR2 (germline): MGHDK, SYGVNS. V was pared by 1 base and J by 0 bases, with 5 bases of the junction left unmatched. The CDR3 has 18 residues. The CDR3 DNA is TGTGCCAGCAGTGAATTTAGGACTAGCGGGGTTAGCACAGATACGCAGTATTTT. Protein sequence: CASSEFRTSGVSTDTQYF.

The CDR3 here is CASSLAGLKKTEAFF. CDR3 coding DNA: TGTGCCAGCAGCTTGGCAGGGCTGAAGAAGACTGAAGCTTTCTTT. This chain links TRBV5-6 with TRBJ1-1, with a tentative D call TRBD1 (5 bases). The CDR3 extends over 15 amino acids. Per germline, CDR1 SGHDT and CDR2 YYEEEE. Trimming pared 0 bases from V and 5 bases from J, leaving 14 bases between. The full variable domain, in which reference TRBV5-6 and TRBJ1-1 provide the parts outside the CDR3, is DAGVTQSPTHLIKTRGQQVTLRCSPKSGHDTVSWYQQALGQGPQFIFQYYEEEERQRGNFPDRFSGHQFPNYSSELNVNALLLGDSALYLCASSLAGLKKTEAFFGQGTRLTVV.

The chain is built from TRBV2 and TRBJ2-5, with D maybe TRBD2 (6 bases). The CDR3 covers 16 residues. The V end lost 9 bases, the J end lost 4 bases, and 24 bases lay between the germline ends. Germline V gene data show CDR1 as SNHLY and CDR2 as FYNNEI. The CDR3 is CARGRRAGLWGETQYF. In DNA, the CDR3 is TGTGCCAGGGGGAGGAGGGCGGGACTCTGGGGAGAGACCCAGTACTTC.

V and J are TRBV18 and TRBJ1-1, with 9 nucleotides matching TRBD1. Germline V gene data show CDR1 as KGHSH and CDR2 as LQKENI. The length of the CDR3 is 16 residues. With V trimmed by 5 bases and J by 5 bases, 12 bases remained unmatched. The CDR3 DNA reads as TGTGCCAGCTCAATGGACAGGGGTGGGGGCAATACTGAAGCTTTCTTT. Protein: CASSMDRGGGNTEAFF.

J is TRBJ2-7 and V is TRBV6-5; D possibly corresponds to TRBD2 (5 bases). The CDR3 has 15 residues. Trimming removed 2 bases from V and 3 bases from J, with 14 bases in between. From germline, CDR1 is MNHEY and CDR2 SVGAGI. The CDR3 bases are TGTGCCAGCAGTTACGGGTCTAGCCGATACTACGAGCAGTACTTC. It yields the protein CASSYGSSRYYEQYF.

The chain joins TRBV5-1 to TRBJ2-5; the match to TRBD1 covers 10 bases. Germline lookup yields CDR1 SGHRS and CDR2 YFSETQ. The CDR3 runs 15 residues. Losses at the gene ends were 6 bases for V and 2 bases for J; bases not matched to a gene: 7. In nucleotides, the CDR3 is TGCGCCAGCAAAAGGAGACAGGGGGCTCAAGAGACCCAGTACTTC. It encodes CASKRRQGAQETQYF.

This chain uses TRBV2 with TRBJ2-1; D not resolved. From germline, CDR1 is SNHLY and CDR2 FYNNEI. V lost 1 base and J lost 10, with 14 bases in between. This CDR3 spans 14 amino acids. The CDR3 bases are TGTGCCAGCAGTGAAGGCGTCAGGTCCTCGGAGCAGTTCTTC. This gives the protein CASSEGVRSSEQFF. The full variable domain, rest sourced from reference TRBV2 and TRBJ2-1, is EPEVTQTPSHQVTQMGQEVILRCVPISNHLYFYWYRQILGQKVEFLVSFYNNEISEKSEIFDDQFSVERPDGSNFTLKIRSTKLEDSAMYFCASSEGVRSSEQFFGPGTRLTVL.

The chain uses TRBV13 and TRBJ1-3; tentatively, D is TRBD1 (6 bases). The CDR3 is 17 amino acids. Deletions cut 5 bases from V and 7 bases from J, with 24 bases between. The V gene's germline CDR1 is PRHDT and CDR2 FYEKMQ (reference sequence). The CDR3 DNA reads TGTGCCAGCAGCGCAAATAAACAGGGTCTGGTAGGGAACACCATATATTTT. This sequence encodes CASSANKQGLVGNTIYF.

The count of this clone is one. This chain connects TRBV19 to TRBJ1-6, with a weak D call TRBD1 (5 bases). CDR1 LNHDA and CDR2 SQIVND come from the germline V gene (reference sequence). With 5 bases removed from V and 3 bases from J, the gap between germline ends came to 11 bases. The CDR3 has 15 amino acids. The DNA for the CDR3 is TGTGCCAGTAGTTTTCAGGGTTTCTATAATTCACCCCTCCACTTT. Its protein is CASSFQGFYNSPLHF.

The CDR3 is CATSRSGNHGELFF. The CDR3 nucleotides are TGTGCCACCAGTAGGTCCGGGAACCACGGGGAGCTGTTTTTT. V usage is TRBV24-1 and J usage is TRBJ2-2; D may be TRBD2 (5 bases). From germline, CDR1 is KGHDR and CDR2 SFDVKD. The CDR3 sequence is 14 residues long. V shed 6 bases and J shed 7 bases, with 14 bases lying between them.

The genes are TRBV6-1 and TRBJ2-2; TRBD1 is a possible D gene (7 bases). CDR1 and CDR2 (germline): MNHNS, SASEGT. The CDR3 consists of 15 residues. Trimming shortened V by 1 base and J by 6 bases, and 12 bases separated the two germline ends. The CDR3 coding sequence is TGTGCCAGCAGTGAAGGAACAGGGGAGGCCGGGGAGCTGTTTTTT. Amino acids: CASSEGTGEAGELFF.

The chain links TRBV5-1 to TRBJ1-1; D is uncertain. Deletions cut 0 bases from V and 4 bases from J, with 7 bases between. This CDR3 has 13 amino acids. Germline V gives CDR1 SGHRS, CDR2 YFSETQ. The CDR3 reads CASSLDTTTEAFF. DNA for the CDR3: TGCGCCAGCAGCTTGGACACTACCACTGAAGCTTTCTTT.

The chain is built from TRBV29-1 and TRBJ1-3; 7 nucleotides agree with TRBD1. J lost 3 bases, V lost 5 bases, and 4 bases had no gene match. CDR1 is SQVTM and CDR2 is ANQGSEA in the germline V gene. The CDR3 is 13 residues long. The CDR3 sequence is CSVPTGVGNTIYF. The DNA for the CDR3 is TGCAGCGTTCCCACAGGGGTTGGAAACACCATATATTTT.

The rearrangement links TRBV19 to TRBJ1-2; TRBD1 matches 7 bases. In germline, CDR1 is LNHDA, CDR2 SQIVND (reference sequence). V was pared by 4 bases and J by 5 bases, with 1 base of the junction left unmatched. CDR3 length equals 12 residues. The CDR3 sequence: CASSRGQYGYTF. CDR3 in DNA: TGTGCCAGTAGTAGGGGACAGTATGGCTACACCTTC.

The count of this clone is one. This chain uses TRBV4-3 with TRBJ2-7; 11 bases are shared with TRBD1. The CDR3 has 15 residues. V trimming: 5 bases; J trimming: 0 bases; junction bases outside the gene matches: 3. CDR1 and CDR2 (germline): LGHNA, YSLEER. CDR3 protein: CASSAGTGGSYEQYF. In DNA form, the CDR3 reads TGCGCCAGCAGCGCCGGGACAGGGGGCTCCTACGAGCAGTACTTC.

The rearrangement uses TRBV5-4 and TRBJ2-3; D remains unclear. Trimming stripped 0 bases from V and 1 base from J, with 6 bases between. Germline V CDR1 and CDR2: SGHNT, YYREEE (reference sequence). The CDR3 contains 14 residues. The CDR3 sequence is CASSLEQGTDTQYF. CDR3 DNA sequence: TGTGCCAGCAGCTTGGAGCAAGGCACAGATACGCAGTATTTT.

This rearrangement joins TRBV5-1 to TRBJ2-3; the D gene is possibly TRBD2 (6 bases). Trimming removed 4 bases at V and 4 bases at J, with 16 bases between. The CDR3 is 15 amino acids. Per the germline V gene, CDR1 is SGHRS and CDR2 is YFSETQ. The CDR3, as DNA: TGCGCCAGCAGCCCCGAGGGACTCCCCGCAGATACGCAGTATTTT. Protein: CASSPEGLPADTQYF.